This T cell receptor (beta chain) is drawn from a study of neurological immune-mediated disorders. The sample's time point: longitudinal time-point 3. TCRdb re-analysed the 5' RACE reads in MiXCR, keeping a single row per CDR3 protein. Among fewer than 50,000 distinct CDR3 sequences listed, roughly 13% were seen once. At least ten counts were recorded for this clonotype. The germline gives CDR1 DFQATT, CDR2 SNEGSKA (reference sequence). CDR3 length equals 11 residues. V lost 5 bases and J lost 5, with 8 bases in between. V is TRBV20-1 and J is TRBJ2-3; no firm D call. Sequenced sample: PBMCs. This TCR was recovered from a male donor with HTLV-1-associated myelopathy (HAM/TSP). DNA of the CDR3: TGCAGTGCTTCCCATCAAGATACGCAGTATTTT. As protein: CSASHQDTQYF.